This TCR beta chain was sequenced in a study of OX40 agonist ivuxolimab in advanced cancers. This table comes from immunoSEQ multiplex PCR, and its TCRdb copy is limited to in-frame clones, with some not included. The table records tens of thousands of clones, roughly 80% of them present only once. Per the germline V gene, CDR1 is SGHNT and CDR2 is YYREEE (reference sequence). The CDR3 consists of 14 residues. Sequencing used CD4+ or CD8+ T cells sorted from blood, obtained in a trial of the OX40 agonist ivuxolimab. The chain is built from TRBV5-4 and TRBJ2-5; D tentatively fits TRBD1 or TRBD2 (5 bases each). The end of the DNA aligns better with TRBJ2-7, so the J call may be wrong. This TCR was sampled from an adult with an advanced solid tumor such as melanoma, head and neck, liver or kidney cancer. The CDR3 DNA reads TGTGCCAGCAGCTTGAGTCGGGGCCTCGGCGAGCAGTACTTC. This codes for CASSLSRGLGEQYF.